The entry below describes one T cell receptor beta chain. Its antigen is not known. Germline CDR1 reads SGHAT; CDR2 reads FQNNGV. With 4 bases removed from V and 4 bases from J, the gap between germline ends came to 13 bases. This CDR3 comprises 15 residues. These data belong to a study of shared clonotypes between healthy human individuals. Findings and limits, study-wide: Inspection by rarefaction showed sorted-subset sequencing to be incomplete despite large depth.

An approximately 200 ng quantity of DNA, about 30,000 T cell genomes, went into the sorted-subset replicate PCRs. Only in-frame clones appear in the TCRdb table, and some are missing; sequencing was by immunoSEQ multiplex PCR. The sample holds some 2,500,000 clones, around 93% seen once. Memory CD4+ cells were the fraction left after CD45RA+ naive selection. The sequencing sample was made of naive CD4+ T cells from PBMCs. Subset reported: CD45RA+ positively selected. This receptor was taken from a man aged 18 to 30 in good health. Some clones in this sample may be carry-over from other donors' samples. The chain combines TRBV11-2 with TRBJ2-2; D might be TRBD1 (6 bases). CDR3 coding DNA: TGTGCCAGCAGCTCGATCAGGGGTCGCACCGGGGAGCTGTTTTTT. It is translated as CASSSIRGRTGELFF.